This TCR beta chain was sequenced in a study of CD8+ T cells in alopecia areata. Across the whole study: Tofacitinib was taken orally by treated patients, and the dose was 5 to 10 mg twice daily.

Treatment of the sample: oral pan-JAK inhibitor, 5-10 mg twice daily. PBMCs, the starting material, were the source of sorted CD4+ and CD8+ T cells. The CDR3 totals 14 residues. The germline CDR1 and CDR2 sequences are MNHEY and SMNVEV (reference sequence). The J segment lost 3 bases and the V segment lost 5 bases, leaving 6 bases of the junction unmatched. RNA extraction and reverse transcription yielded cDNA as sequencing template. Sequencing used immunoSEQ multiplex PCR; TCRdb keeps in-frame clones, though not all of them. Here the sample spans 80,000 or so clones, around 65% being singletons. The rearrangement joins TRBV27 to TRBJ2-7, with 8 bases fitting TRBD1. Material: CD8+ T cells sorted from blood, obtained at week 24, from a patient treated with tofacitinib. This clonotype was obtained from a human donor with alopecia areata. The CDR3 region is CASSQATGVYEQYF. The CDR3 DNA reads TGTGCCAGCAGTCAAGCGACAGGGGTCTACGAGCAGTACTTC.